Listed here is a single T cell receptor (beta chain). What it binds is not known. This record belongs to a study of shared clonotypes between healthy human individuals. The overall study: Those who served as donors were a couple of women and a few men between the ages of 18 and 49.

CD8 cells regarded as naive lacked CD45RO, were positively chosen for CCR7, and omitted terminally differentiated effector memory CD45RA+ cells. General study results and limits: Memory subsets had estimated richness that was generally smaller than that of naive subsets. About 4.5% of naive CD4 clonotypes were common to several donors.

Sorted-subset replicate PCRs used approximately 200 ng of genomic DNA. This amount corresponded to about 29,000 T cell genomes. Assay: immunoSEQ multiplex PCR; the TCRdb copy retains only in-frame clones and omits some. The sample consists of about 680,000 clones, 90% to 95% of them appearing once. Germline V gives CDR1 SGHKS, CDR2 YYEKEE (reference sequence). V was cut by 2 bases and J by 4 bases, with 12 bases left in between. The CDR3 length is 14 residues. The source is a man aged 25-45 years in good health. The rearrangement links TRBV5-5 to TRBJ1-1; D is perhaps TRBD1 (6 bases). Sequenced material: naive CD8+ T cells sorted from blood. CDR3 residues: CASSLLTGFTEAFF. In nucleotides, the CDR3 is TGTGCCAGCAGCTTACTTACAGGGTTCACTGAAGCTTTCTTT.